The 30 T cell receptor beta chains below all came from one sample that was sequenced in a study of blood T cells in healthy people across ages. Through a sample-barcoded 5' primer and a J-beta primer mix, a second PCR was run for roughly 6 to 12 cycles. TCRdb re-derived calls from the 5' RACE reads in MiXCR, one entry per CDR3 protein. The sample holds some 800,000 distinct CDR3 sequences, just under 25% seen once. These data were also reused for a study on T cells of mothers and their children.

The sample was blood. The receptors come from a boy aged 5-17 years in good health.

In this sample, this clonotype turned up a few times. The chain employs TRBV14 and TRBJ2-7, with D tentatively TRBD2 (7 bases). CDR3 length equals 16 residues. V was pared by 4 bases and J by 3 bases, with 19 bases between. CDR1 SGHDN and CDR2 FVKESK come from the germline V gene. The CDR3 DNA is TGTGCCAGCAGCCCGTTAGGGGGGGTTCTCGACTACGAGCAGTACTTC. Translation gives CASSPLGGVLDYEQYF.

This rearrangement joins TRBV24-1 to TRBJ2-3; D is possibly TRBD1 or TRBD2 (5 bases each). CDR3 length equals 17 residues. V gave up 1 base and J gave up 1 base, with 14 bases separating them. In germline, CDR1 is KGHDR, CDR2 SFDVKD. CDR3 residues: CATSDFEGDRGTDTQYF. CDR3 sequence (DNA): TGTGCCACCAGTGATTTTGAGGGAGACAGAGGCACAGATACGCAGTATTTT.

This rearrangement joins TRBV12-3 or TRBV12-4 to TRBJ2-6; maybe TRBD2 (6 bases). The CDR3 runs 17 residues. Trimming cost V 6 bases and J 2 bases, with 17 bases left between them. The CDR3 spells CASSLFSGVTGANVLTF. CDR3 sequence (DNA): TGTGCCAGCAGCCTCTTTTCGGGAGTGACTGGGGCCAACGTCCTGACTTTC.

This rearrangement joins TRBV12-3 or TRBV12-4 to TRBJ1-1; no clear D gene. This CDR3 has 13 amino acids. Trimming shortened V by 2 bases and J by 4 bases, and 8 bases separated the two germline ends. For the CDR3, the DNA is TGTGCCAGCAGTTTATGGGAAGCCACTGAAGCTTTCTTT. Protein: CASSLWEATEAFF.

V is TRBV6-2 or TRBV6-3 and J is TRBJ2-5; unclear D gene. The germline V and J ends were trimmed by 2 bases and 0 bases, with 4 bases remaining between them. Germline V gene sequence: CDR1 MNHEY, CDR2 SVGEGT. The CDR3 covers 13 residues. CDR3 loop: CASSYVDQETQYF. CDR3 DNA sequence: TGTGCCAGCAGTTACGTCGACCAAGAGACCCAGTACTTC.

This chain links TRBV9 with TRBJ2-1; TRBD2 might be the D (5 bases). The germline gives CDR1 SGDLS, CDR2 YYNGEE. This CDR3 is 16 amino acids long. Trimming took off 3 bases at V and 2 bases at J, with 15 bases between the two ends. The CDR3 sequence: CASSERALVAYNEQFF. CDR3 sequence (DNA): TGTGCCAGCAGCGAGAGGGCACTAGTTGCCTACAATGAGCAGTTCTTC.

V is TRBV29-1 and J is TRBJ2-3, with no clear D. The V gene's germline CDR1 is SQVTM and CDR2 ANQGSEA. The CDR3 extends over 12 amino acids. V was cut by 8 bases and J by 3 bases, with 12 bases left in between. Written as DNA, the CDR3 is TGCAGCTTAATCACGGAAACAGATACGCAGTATTTT. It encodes CSLITETDTQYF.

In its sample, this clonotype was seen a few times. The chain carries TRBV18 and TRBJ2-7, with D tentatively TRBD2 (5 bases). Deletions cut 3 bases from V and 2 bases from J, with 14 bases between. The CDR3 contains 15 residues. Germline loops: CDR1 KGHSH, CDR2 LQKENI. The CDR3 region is CASSPQEAGTYEQYF. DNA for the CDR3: TGTGCCAGCTCACCTCAGGAGGCCGGGACCTACGAGCAGTACTTC.

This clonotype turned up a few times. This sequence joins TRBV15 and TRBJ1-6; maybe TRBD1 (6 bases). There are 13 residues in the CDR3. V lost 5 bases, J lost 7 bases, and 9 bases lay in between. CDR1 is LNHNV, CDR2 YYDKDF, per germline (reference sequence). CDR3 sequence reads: CATSEGTNSPLHF. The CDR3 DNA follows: TGTGCCACCAGCGAAGGGACAAATTCACCCCTCCACTTT. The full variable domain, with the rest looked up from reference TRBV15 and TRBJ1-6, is DAMVIQNPRYQVTQFGKPVTLSCSQTLNHNVMYWYQQKSSQAPKLLFHYYDKDFNNEADTPDNFQSRRPNTSFCFLDIRSPGLGDTAMYLCATSEGTNSPLHFGNGTRLTVT.

The CDR3 coding sequence is TGTGCCAGCTCGACAGGAGGATCCCCCCACGAGCAGTACTTC. Translating gives CASSTGGSPHEQYF. The chain employs TRBV28 and TRBJ2-7; weak D call: TRBD1 (6 bases). CDR3 length equals 14 residues. V lost 8 bases, J lost 5 bases, and 19 bases lay in between. CDR1 MDHEN and CDR2 SYDVKM come from the germline V gene.

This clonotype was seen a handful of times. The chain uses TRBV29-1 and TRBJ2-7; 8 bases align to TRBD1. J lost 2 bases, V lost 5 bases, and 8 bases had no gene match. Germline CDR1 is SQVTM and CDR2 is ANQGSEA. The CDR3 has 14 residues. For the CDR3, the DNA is TGCAGCGTTTTTTTTCGGACAGGGACCTACGAGCAGTACTTC. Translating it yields CSVFFRTGTYEQYF.

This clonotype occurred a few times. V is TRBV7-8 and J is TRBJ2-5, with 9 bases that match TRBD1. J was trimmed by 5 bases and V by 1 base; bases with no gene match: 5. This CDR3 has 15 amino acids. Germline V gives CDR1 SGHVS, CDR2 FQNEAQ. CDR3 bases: TGTGCCAGCAGCTTAGTAAGGACAGGGGAGGAGACCCAGTACTTC. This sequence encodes CASSLVRTGEETQYF.

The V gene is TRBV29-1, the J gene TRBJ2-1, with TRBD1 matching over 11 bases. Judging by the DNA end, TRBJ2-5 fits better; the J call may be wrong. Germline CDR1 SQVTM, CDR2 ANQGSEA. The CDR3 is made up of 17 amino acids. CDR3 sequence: CSVDIPGQGDPQETQYF. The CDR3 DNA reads TGCAGCGTTGATATCCCGGGACAGGGGGACCCACAAGAGACCCAGTACTTC.

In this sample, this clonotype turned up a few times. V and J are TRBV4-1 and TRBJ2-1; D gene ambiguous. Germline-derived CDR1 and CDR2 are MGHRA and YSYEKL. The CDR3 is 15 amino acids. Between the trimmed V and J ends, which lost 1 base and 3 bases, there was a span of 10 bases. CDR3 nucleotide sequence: TGCGCCAGCAGCCAAGTCCCGTCGGACTACAATGAGCAGTTCTTC. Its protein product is CASSQVPSDYNEQFF.

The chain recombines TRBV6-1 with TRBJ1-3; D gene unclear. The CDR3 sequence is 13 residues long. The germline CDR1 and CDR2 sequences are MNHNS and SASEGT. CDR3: CGWRRVSGNTIYF. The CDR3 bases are TGTGGGTGGCGGAGAGTCTCTGGAAACACCATATATTTT.

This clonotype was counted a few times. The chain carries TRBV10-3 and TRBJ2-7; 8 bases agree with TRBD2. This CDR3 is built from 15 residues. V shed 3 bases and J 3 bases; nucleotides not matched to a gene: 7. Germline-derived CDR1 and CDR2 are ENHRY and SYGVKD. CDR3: CAISDFGGGNYEQYF. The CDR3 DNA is TGTGCCATCAGTGATTTTGGCGGGGGGAACTACGAGCAGTACTTC.

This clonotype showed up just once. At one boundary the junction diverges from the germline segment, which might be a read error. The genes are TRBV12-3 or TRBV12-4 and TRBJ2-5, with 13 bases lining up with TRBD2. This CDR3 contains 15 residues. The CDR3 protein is CASSLRLAGGLSLFF. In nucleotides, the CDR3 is TGTGCCAGCAGCCTCAGACTAGCGGGAGGTCTATCGCTTTTCTTC.

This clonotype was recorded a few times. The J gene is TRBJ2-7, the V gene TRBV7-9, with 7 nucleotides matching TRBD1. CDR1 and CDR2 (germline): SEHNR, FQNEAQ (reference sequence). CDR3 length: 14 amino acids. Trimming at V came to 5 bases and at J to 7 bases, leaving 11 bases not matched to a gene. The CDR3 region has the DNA TGTGCCAGCAGCGACCCGGGACAGCCGGGAGAGCAGTACTTC. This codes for CASSDPGQPGEQYF.

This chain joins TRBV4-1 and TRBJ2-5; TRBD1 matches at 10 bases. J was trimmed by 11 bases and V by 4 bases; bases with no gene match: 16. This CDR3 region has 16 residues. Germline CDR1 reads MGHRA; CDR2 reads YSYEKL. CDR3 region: CASSPFFRQGAEEQYF. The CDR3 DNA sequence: TGCGCCAGCAGCCCCTTCTTCCGACAGGGGGCTGAGGAGCAGTACTTC.

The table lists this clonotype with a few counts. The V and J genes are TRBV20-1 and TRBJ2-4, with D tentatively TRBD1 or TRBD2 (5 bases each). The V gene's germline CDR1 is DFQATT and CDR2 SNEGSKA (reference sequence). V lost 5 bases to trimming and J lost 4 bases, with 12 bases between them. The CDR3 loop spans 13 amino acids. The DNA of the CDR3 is TGCAGTGCTCATCTCGGGACGAAAAACATTCAGTACTTC. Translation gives CSAHLGTKNIQYF.

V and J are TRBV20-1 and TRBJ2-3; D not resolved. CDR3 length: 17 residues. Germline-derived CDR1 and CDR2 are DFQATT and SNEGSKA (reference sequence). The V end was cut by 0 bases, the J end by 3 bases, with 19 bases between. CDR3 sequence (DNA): TGCAGTGCTAGAGATCCCGGCCCAACCCGTTCGACAGATACGCAGTATTTT. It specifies CSARDPGPTRSTDTQYF.

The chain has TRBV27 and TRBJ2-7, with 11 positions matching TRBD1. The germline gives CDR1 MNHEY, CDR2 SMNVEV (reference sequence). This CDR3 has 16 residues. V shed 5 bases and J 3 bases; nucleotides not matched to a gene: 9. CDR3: CASSHLPGTGGYEQYF. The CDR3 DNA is TGTGCCAGCAGTCATTTACCCGGGACAGGGGGCTACGAGCAGTACTTC.

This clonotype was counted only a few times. This CDR3 is CASSPSGATEAFF. In DNA form, the CDR3 reads TGTGCCAGCAGCCCTTCGGGAGCGACTGAAGCTTTCTTT. The chain is built from TRBV7-9 and TRBJ1-1, with D hard to call. The CDR3 loop spans 13 amino acids. Germline assignment: CDR1 SEHNR and CDR2 FQNEAQ (reference sequence). Trimming cost V 5 bases and J 5 bases, with 12 bases left between them.

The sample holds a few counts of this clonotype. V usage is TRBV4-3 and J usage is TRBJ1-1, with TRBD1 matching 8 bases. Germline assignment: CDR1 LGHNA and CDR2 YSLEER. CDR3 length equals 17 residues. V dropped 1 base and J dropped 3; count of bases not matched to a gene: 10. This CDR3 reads CASSQGTGFSMDTEAFF. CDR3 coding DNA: TGCGCCAGCAGCCAAGGGACAGGGTTTAGCATGGACACTGAAGCTTTCTTT.

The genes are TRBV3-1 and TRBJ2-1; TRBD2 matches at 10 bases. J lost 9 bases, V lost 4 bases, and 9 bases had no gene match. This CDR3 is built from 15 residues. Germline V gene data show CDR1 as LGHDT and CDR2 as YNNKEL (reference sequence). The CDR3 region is CASSPTSGEWGEQFF. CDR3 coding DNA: TGTGCCAGCAGCCCTACTAGCGGGGAATGGGGTGAGCAGTTCTTC.

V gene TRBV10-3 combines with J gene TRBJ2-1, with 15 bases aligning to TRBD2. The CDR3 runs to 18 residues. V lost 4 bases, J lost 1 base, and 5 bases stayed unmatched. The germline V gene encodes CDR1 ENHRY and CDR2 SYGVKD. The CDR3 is CAISGVGTSGRSYNEQFF. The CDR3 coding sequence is TGTGCCATCAGTGGTGTGGGGACTAGCGGGAGGTCCTACAATGAGCAGTTCTTC.

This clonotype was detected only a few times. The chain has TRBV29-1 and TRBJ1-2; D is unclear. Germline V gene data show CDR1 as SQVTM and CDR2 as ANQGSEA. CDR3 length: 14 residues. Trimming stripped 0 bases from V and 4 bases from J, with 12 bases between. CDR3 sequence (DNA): TGCAGCGTTGAAGATCCCCCTCCCCTCTATGGCTACACCTTC. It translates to CSVEDPPPLYGYTF.

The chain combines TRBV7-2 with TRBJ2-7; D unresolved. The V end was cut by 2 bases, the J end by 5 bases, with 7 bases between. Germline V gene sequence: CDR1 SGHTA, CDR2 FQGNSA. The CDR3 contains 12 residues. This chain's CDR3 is CASSLSQNEQYF. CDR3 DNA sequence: TGTGCCAGCAGCTTATCCCAGAACGAGCAGTACTTC.

The CDR3 DNA reads as TGTGCCAGCAGCGTAGCTGAGAGGGGGATCGGCGAGCAGTACTTC. Residues: CASSVAERGIGEQYF. The V call is TRBV9, the J call TRBJ2-1, with D possibly TRBD1 on 6 matching bases. The DNA end is more similar to TRBJ2-7, so the J call may be wrong. Germline V gene data show CDR1 as SGDLS and CDR2 as YYNGEE. The CDR3 consists of 15 residues.

The CDR3 DNA is TGTGCCAGCAGCTTAGTTCAGGGAAGGTCCACTAATGAAAAACTGTTTTTT. Protein sequence: CASSLVQGRSTNEKLFF. This sequence joins TRBV7-2 and TRBJ1-4, with D maybe TRBD1 (5 bases). The CDR3 runs 17 residues. V was clipped by 1 base and J by 2 bases, with 14 bases between them. Germline CDR1 and CDR2: SGHTA and FQGNSA.